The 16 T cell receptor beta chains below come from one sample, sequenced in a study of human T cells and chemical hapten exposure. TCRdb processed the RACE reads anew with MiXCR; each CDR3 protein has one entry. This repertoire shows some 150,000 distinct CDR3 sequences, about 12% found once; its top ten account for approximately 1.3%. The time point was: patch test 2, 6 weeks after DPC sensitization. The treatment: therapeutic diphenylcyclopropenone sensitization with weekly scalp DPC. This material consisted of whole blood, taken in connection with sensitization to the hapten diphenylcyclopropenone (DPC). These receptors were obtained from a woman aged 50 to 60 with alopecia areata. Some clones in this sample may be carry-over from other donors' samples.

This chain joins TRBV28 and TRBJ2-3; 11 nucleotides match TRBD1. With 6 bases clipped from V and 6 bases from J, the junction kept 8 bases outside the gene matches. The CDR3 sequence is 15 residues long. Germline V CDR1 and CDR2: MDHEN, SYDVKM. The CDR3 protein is CASSRPGTGGDTQYF. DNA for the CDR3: TGTGCCAGCAGCCGTCCCGGGACAGGGGGGGATACGCAGTATTTT.

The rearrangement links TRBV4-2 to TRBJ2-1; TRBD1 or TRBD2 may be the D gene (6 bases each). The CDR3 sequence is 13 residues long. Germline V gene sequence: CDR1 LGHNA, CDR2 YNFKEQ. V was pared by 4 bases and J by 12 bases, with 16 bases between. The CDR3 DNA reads TGTGCCAGCAGCCTCAGAAGGGGGGATGCGCAGTTCTTC. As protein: CASSLRRGDAQFF.

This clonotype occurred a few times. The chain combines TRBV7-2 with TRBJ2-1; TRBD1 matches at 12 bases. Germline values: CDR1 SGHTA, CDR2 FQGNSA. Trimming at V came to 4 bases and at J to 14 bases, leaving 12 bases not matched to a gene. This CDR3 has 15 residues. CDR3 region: CASSSGGQGAKTKFF. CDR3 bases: TGTGCCAGCAGCTCTGGGGGACAGGGGGCGAAGACCAAGTTCTTC.

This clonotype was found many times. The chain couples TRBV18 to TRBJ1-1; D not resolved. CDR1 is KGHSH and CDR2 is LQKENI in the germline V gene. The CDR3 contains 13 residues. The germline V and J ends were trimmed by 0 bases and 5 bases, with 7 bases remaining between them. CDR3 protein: CASSPPRVTEAFF. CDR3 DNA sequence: TGTGCCAGCTCACCACCGCGAGTGACTGAAGCTTTCTTT. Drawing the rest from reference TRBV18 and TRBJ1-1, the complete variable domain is NAGVMQNPRHLVRRRGQEARLRCSPMKGHSHVYWYRQLPEEGLKFMVYLQKENIIDESGMPKERFSAEFPKEGPSILRIQQVVRGDSAAYFCASSPPRVTEAFFGQGTRLTVV.

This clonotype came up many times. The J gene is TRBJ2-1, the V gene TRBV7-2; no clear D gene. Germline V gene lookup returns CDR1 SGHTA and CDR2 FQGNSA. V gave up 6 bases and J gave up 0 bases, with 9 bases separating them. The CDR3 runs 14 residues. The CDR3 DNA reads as TGTGCCAGCAGATTCCAAAGCTCCTACAATGAGCAGTTCTTC. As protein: CASRFQSSYNEQFF.

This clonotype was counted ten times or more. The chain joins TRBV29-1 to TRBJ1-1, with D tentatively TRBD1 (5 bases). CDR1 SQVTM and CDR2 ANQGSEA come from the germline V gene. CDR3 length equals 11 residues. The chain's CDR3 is CSAGGHTEAFF. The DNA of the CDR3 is TGCAGTGCTGGGGGTCACACTGAAGCTTTCTTT.

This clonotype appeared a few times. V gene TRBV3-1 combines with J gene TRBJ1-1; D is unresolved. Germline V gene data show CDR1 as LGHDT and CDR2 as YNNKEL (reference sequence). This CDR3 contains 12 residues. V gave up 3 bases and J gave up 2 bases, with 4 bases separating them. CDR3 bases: TGTGCCAGCAGCCACCACAACACTGAAGCTTTCTTT. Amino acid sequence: CASSHHNTEAFF.

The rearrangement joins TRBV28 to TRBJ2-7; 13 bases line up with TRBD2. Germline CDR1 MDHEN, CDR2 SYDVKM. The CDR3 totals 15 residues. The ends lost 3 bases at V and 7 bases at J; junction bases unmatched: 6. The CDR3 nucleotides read TGTGCCAGCAGTTTGTGGACTAGCGGGAGATCTGAGCAGTACTTC. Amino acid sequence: CASSLWTSGRSEQYF.

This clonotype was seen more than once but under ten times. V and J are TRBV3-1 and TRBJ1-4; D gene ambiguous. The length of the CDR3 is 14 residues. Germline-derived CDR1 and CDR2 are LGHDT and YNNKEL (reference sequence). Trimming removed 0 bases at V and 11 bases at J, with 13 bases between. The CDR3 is CASSQDPGVGKLFF. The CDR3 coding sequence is TGTGCCAGCAGCCAAGATCCTGGGGTCGGCAAACTGTTTTTT. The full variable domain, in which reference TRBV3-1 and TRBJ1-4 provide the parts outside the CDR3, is DTAVSQTPKYLVTQMGNDKSIKCEQNLGHDTMYWYKQDSKKFLKIMFSYNNKELIINETVPNRFSPKSPDKAHLNLHINSLELGDSAVYFCASSQDPGVGKLFFGSGTQLSVL.

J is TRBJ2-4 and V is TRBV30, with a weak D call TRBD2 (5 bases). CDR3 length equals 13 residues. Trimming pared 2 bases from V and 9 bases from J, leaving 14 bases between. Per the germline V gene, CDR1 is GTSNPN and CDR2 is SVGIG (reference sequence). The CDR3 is CAWSTMSAGIQYF. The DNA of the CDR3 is TGTGCCTGGAGTACGATGTCGGCGGGCATTCAGTACTTC.

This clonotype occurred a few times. CDR3 residues: CAWRRKDTDTQYF. As DNA, the CDR3 is TGTGCCTGGAGACGAAAGGACACAGATACGCAGTATTTT. The chain has TRBV30 and TRBJ2-3; D not certain. This CDR3 is 13 amino acids long. V lost 3 bases and J lost 2, with 9 bases in between. Germline lookup yields CDR1 GTSNPN and CDR2 SVGIG (reference sequence).

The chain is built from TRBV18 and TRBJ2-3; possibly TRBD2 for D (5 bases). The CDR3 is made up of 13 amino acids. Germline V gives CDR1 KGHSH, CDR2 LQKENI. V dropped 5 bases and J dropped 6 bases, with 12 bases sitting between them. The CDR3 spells CASSTLGGDTQYF. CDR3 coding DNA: TGTGCCAGCTCAACGCTAGGCGGGGATACGCAGTATTTT.

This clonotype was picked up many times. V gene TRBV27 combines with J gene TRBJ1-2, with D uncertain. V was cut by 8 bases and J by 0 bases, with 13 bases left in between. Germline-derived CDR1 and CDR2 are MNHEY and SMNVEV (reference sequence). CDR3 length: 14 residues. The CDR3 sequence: CASRLGGPNYGYTF. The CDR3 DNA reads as TGTGCCAGCCGACTTGGAGGCCCTAACTATGGCTACACCTTC.

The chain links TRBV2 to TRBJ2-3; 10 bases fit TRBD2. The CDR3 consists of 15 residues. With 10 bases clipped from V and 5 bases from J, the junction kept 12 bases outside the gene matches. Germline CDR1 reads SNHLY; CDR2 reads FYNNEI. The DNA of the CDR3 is TGTGCCACAATGGGGAGCTTAGCGGGAGGAGATACGCAGTATTTT. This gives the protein CATMGSLAGGDTQYF.

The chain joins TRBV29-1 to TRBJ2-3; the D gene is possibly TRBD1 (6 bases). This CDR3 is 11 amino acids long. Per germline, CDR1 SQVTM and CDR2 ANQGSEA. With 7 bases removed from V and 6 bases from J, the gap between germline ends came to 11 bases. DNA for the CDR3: TGCAGCGAATCCCAGGGGGATACGCAGTATTTT. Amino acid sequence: CSESQGDTQYF.

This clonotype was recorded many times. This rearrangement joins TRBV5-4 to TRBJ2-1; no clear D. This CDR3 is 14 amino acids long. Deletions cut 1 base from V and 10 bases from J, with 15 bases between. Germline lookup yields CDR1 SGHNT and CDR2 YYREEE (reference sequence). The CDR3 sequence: CASSLIDEPWEQFF. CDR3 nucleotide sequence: TGTGCCAGCAGCTTGATAGATGAGCCTTGGGAGCAGTTCTTC.